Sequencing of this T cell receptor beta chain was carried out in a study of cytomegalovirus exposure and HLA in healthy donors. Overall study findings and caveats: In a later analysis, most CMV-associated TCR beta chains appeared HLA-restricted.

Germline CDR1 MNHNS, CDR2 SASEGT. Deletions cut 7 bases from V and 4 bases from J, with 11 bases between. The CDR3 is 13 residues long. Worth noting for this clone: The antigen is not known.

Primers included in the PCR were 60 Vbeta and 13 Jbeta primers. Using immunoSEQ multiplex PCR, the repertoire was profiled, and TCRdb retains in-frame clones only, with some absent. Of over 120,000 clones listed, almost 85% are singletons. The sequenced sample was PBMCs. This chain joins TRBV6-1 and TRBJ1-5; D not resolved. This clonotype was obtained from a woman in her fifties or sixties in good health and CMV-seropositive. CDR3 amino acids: CASTSGNNQPQHF. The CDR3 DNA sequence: TGTGCCAGCACCTCGGGAAATAATCAGCCCCAGCATTTT.